Following are 18 T cell receptor beta chains from one sample sequenced in a study of radiation and T cells in renal cell carcinoma. Time point meaning: blood 4 weeks post-SBRT, at nephrectomy. The treatment denotes: 15 Gy SBRT to primary tumor, nephrectomy 4 weeks later. TCRdb's copy holds only in-frame clones and misses some; the assay was immunoSEQ multiplex PCR. The sample holds over 90,000 clones, approximately 80% seen once. The source material was blood, sampled from a patient whose treatment included radiotherapy and nephrectomy. The source of these receptors is a man between 60 and 75 years old with renal cell carcinoma.

Ten or more counts support this clone. The gene calls are TRBV9 and TRBJ2-1; TRBD2 aligns across 10 bases. Germline V CDR1 and CDR2: SGDLS, YYNGEE. V trimming: 2 bases; J trimming: 4 bases; junction bases outside the gene matches: 6. The CDR3 runs to 16 residues. In DNA, the CDR3 is TGTGCCAGCAGCGTGGGAGCGGGAGGGGGTTACAATGAGCAGTTCTTC. Protein: CASSVGAGGGYNEQFF.

V usage is TRBV27 and J usage is TRBJ2-7; D may be TRBD1 (5 bases). Germline assignment: CDR1 MNHEY and CDR2 SMNVEV (reference sequence). This CDR3 region has 12 residues. The V end was cut by 5 bases, the J end by 4 bases, with 9 bases between. DNA for the CDR3: TGTGCCAGCAGTCGGACAAGGTACGAGCAGTACTTC. Translating it yields CASSRTRYEQYF.

This sequence joins TRBV19 and TRBJ1-2; TRBD1 matches at 7 bases. Germline lookup yields CDR1 LNHDA and CDR2 SQIVND (reference sequence). The CDR3 has 15 residues. J gave up 2 bases and V 8 bases, and 11 bases lay outside the gene matches. This chain's CDR3 is CASGTTGQPNYGYTF. Here the CDR3 DNA reads TGTGCCAGTGGTACCACGGGACAGCCAAACTATGGCTACACCTTC.

CDR3 loop: CAISDPQGAFDEQFF. CDR3 DNA: TGTGCCATCAGTGACCCCCAGGGGGCATTTGATGAGCAGTTCTTC. This chain uses TRBV10-3 with TRBJ2-1; 8 bases line up with TRBD1. CDR1 and CDR2 (germline): ENHRY, SYGVKD. The length of the CDR3 is 15 residues. Trimming at V came to 3 bases and at J to 8 bases, leaving 9 bases not matched to a gene.

This chain joins TRBV7-9 and TRBJ2-1; D is possibly TRBD2 (5 bases). Germline loops: CDR1 SEHNR, CDR2 FQNEAQ (reference sequence). V lost 2 bases to trimming and J lost 5 bases, with 13 bases between them. The CDR3 runs 15 residues. CDR3 sequence (DNA): TGTGCCAGCAGCTTATCTAGCTCGGTTGACAATGAGCAGTTCTTC. It yields the protein CASSLSSSVDNEQFF.

This clone was seen a single time. V gene TRBV6-6 combines with J gene TRBJ2-1; D is uncertain. V lost 4 bases, J lost 8 bases, and 9 bases lay in between. Germline values: CDR1 MNHNY, CDR2 SVGAGI (reference sequence). The CDR3 is 12 residues long. The CDR3 loop is CASSSGPDEQFF. The DNA of the CDR3 is TGTGCCAGCAGTTCGGGTCCGGATGAGCAGTTCTTC.

The gene calls are TRBV4-1 and TRBJ2-7; D unclear. Trimming stripped 0 bases from V and 3 bases from J, with 12 bases between. Germline CDR1 MGHRA, CDR2 YSYEKL. There are 15 residues in the CDR3. Here the CDR3 DNA reads TGCGCCAGCAGCCAAGATCGGATGGAATTCTACGAGCAGTACTTC. Its protein product is CASSQDRMEFYEQYF.

The V gene is TRBV28, the J gene TRBJ1-4; TRBD1 matches at 7 bases. CDR3 length: 14 residues. V was clipped by 3 bases and J by 7 bases; unmatched bases: 5. CDR1 is MDHEN and CDR2 is SYDVKM in the germline V gene. CDR3 amino acids: CASSLTGWREKLFF. The CDR3 nucleotides read TGTGCCAGCAGTTTGACAGGGTGGCGTGAAAAACTGTTTTTT.

This sequence joins TRBV13 and TRBJ2-2; D gene ambiguous. CDR1 and CDR2 (germline): PRHDT, FYEKMQ (reference sequence). The CDR3 runs to 13 residues. V gave up 4 bases and J gave up 6 bases, with 9 bases separating them. CDR3 protein: CASSSVPAGELFF. The CDR3 DNA reads TGTGCCAGCAGCTCCGTCCCCGCCGGGGAGCTGTTTTTT.

This rearrangement joins TRBV7-2 to TRBJ1-5; D gene ambiguous. This CDR3 is built from 12 residues. The germline V and J ends were trimmed by 6 bases and 11 bases, with 14 bases remaining between them. Germline V gene lookup returns CDR1 SGHTA and CDR2 FQGNSA. In DNA, the CDR3 is TGTGCCAGCAGTCCGGGCGGTGTGACCCAGCATTTT. Translated, it gives CASSPGGVTQHF.

J is TRBJ2-1 and V is TRBV6-4; TRBD2 might be the D (6 bases). CDR3 length: 16 residues. Germline V gene sequence: CDR1 MRHNA, CDR2 SNTAGT. V lost 5 bases, J lost 9 bases, and 23 bases lay in between. In DNA, the CDR3 is TGTGCCAGCAGTACCGCCCATCCCGGGAGTGGCGGTGAGCAGTTCTTC. This encodes CASSTAHPGSGGEQFF.

This clone appeared a single time. V and J are TRBV7-8 and TRBJ2-6; D ambiguous. The CDR3 is made up of 14 amino acids. Trimming removed 6 bases from V and 4 bases from J, with 10 bases in between. The germline V gene encodes CDR1 SGHVS and CDR2 FQNEAQ. CDR3: CASSIATGANVLTF. In DNA form, the CDR3 reads TGTGCCAGCAGTATCGCTACCGGGGCCAACGTCCTGACTTTC.

The V call is TRBV6-1, the J call TRBJ2-5; D tentatively reads TRBD1 or TRBD2 (5 bases each). This CDR3 contains 12 residues. With 7 bases removed from V and 1 base from J, the gap between germline ends came to 7 bases. Germline V gives CDR1 MNHNS, CDR2 SASEGT. For the CDR3, the DNA is TGTGCCAGCATCGGGACCCAAGAGACCCAGTACTTC. Its translation: CASIGTQETQYF.

This clone was recorded a few times. This chain connects TRBV7-9 to TRBJ1-3; D unresolved. The CDR3 has 15 amino acids. Trimming stripped 0 bases from V and 2 bases from J, with 8 bases between. Germline values: CDR1 SEHNR, CDR2 FQNEAQ (reference sequence). CDR3 DNA sequence: TGTGCCAGCAGCTTAGCAGGGCTGACTGGAAACACCATATATTTT. This encodes CASSLAGLTGNTIYF. The full variable domain, completed using reference TRBV7-9 and TRBJ1-3, is DTGVSQNPRHKITKRGQNVTFRCDPISEHNRLYWYRQTLGQGPEFLTYFQNEAQLEKSRLLSDRFSAERPKGSFSTLEIQRTEQGDSAMYLCASSLAGLTGNTIYFGEGSWLTVV.

The chain combines TRBV28 with TRBJ1-3; 8 bases line up with TRBD1. Trimming took 4 bases from V and 1 from J; bases not matched to a gene: 6. The germline gives CDR1 MDHEN, CDR2 SYDVKM. This CDR3 region has 16 residues. CDR3 DNA sequence: TGTGCCAGCAGTTCAACAGGGGGAGGTTCTGGAAACACCATATATTTT. Residues: CASSSTGGGSGNTIYF.

This chain connects TRBV7-6 to TRBJ1-1; possible D gene TRBD1, 6 bases. The CDR3 consists of 15 residues. V was pared by 1 base and J by 5 bases, with 14 bases between. Germline V CDR1 and CDR2: SGHVS, FNYEAQ. The CDR3 DNA is TGTGCCAGCAGCTTAGTTGGGGGCGCGGGGACTGAAGCTTTCTTT. Its protein is CASSLVGGAGTEAFF.

The chain couples TRBV5-3 to TRBJ1-1; D might be TRBD1 (5 bases). TRBV5-3 counts as an open reading frame of uncertain function. The V end lost 7 bases, the J end lost 5 bases, and 18 bases lay between the germline ends. The length of the CDR3 is 14 residues. CDR3 in DNA: TGTGCCAGATGGCCCTTCGCAGGGAAGACTGAAGCTTTCTTT. Its translation is CARWPFAGKTEAFF.

This rearrangement joins TRBV9 to TRBJ1-1; D is perhaps TRBD1 (6 bases). Trimming stripped 4 bases from V and 0 bases from J, with 10 bases between. The germline CDR1 and CDR2 sequences are SGDLS and YYNGEE. This CDR3 is 14 amino acids long. The CDR3: CASSLQGLNTEAFF. In DNA form, the CDR3 reads TGTGCCAGCAGCTTACAGGGCCTGAACACTGAAGCTTTCTTT.